The 31 T cell receptor beta chains listed next were all sequenced from one sample in a study of blood T cell repertoires in COVID-19. Libraries were prepared by immunoSEQ multiplex PCR; TCRdb keeps only in-frame clonotypes and omits some of them. The sample gives 200,000 to 250,000 clones, about nine tenths of which show up once; less than 3.5% is in the top ten. What was sequenced was peripheral blood. The origin of the receptors is a woman in her fifties or sixties with acute or convalescent COVID-19.

The V and J genes are TRBV9 and TRBJ2-3; 10 nucleotides align to TRBD2. V lost 3 bases and J lost 2; bases outside the gene matches: 9. CDR3 size: 17 residues. The germline gives CDR1 SGDLS, CDR2 YYNGEE. The CDR3: CASSGRKGLANTDTQYF. CDR3 coding DNA: TGTGCCAGCAGCGGGAGGAAGGGACTAGCGAACACAGATACGCAGTATTTT.

The J gene is TRBJ1-2, the V gene TRBV4-1; the D is unclear. CDR3 length: 15 amino acids. In germline, CDR1 is MGHRA, CDR2 YSYEKL. V lost 4 bases and J 4 bases, leaving 16 bases between the germline ends. The CDR3 reads CASSPDVGRPYGYTF. CDR3 sequence (DNA): TGCGCCAGCAGCCCCGACGTGGGGAGGCCCTATGGCTACACCTTC.

To note about this clone: The sample carries other DNA sequences with the same CDR3. This chain connects TRBV3-1 (or the pseudogene TRBV3-2) to TRBJ2-3; TRBD2 might be the D (6 bases). The CDR3 runs to 14 residues. The V end was cut by 3 bases, the J end by 2 bases, with 9 bases between. The germline V gene encodes CDR1 LGHDT and CDR2 YNNKEL (reference sequence). CDR3 sequence reads: CASSQGGSTDTQYF. The DNA of the CDR3 is TGTGCCAGCAGCCAGGGGGGATCCACAGATACGCAGTATTTT.

V is TRBV11-2 and J is TRBJ2-1; the D is unclear. Germline values: CDR1 SGHAT, CDR2 FQNNGV. The CDR3 covers 16 residues. V lost 1 base and J 0 bases, leaving 10 bases between the germline ends. The DNA of the CDR3 is TGTGCCAGCAGCTTAGGAGTCAGAGGCTCCTACAATGAGCAGTTCTTC. Its translation is CASSLGVRGSYNEQFF. The variable domain in full, completed from reference TRBV11-2 and TRBJ2-1, reads EAGVAQSPRYKIIEKRQSVAFWCNPISGHATLYWYQQILGQGPKLLIQFQNNGVVDDSQLPKDRFSAERLKGVDSTLKIQPAKLEDSAVYLCASSLGVRGSYNEQFFGPGTRLTVL.

V usage is TRBV7-9 and J usage is TRBJ1-5, with 9 bases fitting TRBD1. The CDR3 contains 17 residues. The germline gives CDR1 SEHNR, CDR2 FQNEAQ (reference sequence). With 6 bases clipped from V and 0 bases from J, the junction kept 9 bases outside the gene matches. DNA for the CDR3: TGTGCCAGCAGTTCCGGGACAGGGTTGGTTAGCAATCAGCCCCAGCATTTT. Translation: CASSSGTGLVSNQPQHF.

The chain carries TRBV6-2 or TRBV6-3 and TRBJ1-1; 9 nucleotides line up with TRBD1. Germline V gene sequence: CDR1 MNHEY, CDR2 SVGEGT. Trimming at V came to 3 bases and at J to 0 bases, leaving 2 bases not matched to a gene. This CDR3 has 15 amino acids. In nucleotides, the CDR3 is TGTGCCAGCAGTTATACAGGGGGCATGAACACTGAAGCTTTCTTT. Protein product: CASSYTGGMNTEAFF.

The V and J genes are TRBV15 and TRBJ1-6, with a possible D match to TRBD1 (6 bases). This CDR3 region has 16 residues. Trimming took off 0 bases at V and 7 bases at J, with 13 bases between the two ends. CDR1 and CDR2 (germline): LNHNV, YYDKDF (reference sequence). In nucleotides, the CDR3 is TGTGCCACCAGCAGAGATTTACCTGACAGGAATTCACCCCTCCACTTT. Protein: CATSRDLPDRNSPLHF. The whole variable domain, remainder taken from reference TRBV15 and TRBJ1-6, is DAMVIQNPRYQVTQFGKPVTLSCSQTLNHNVMYWYQQKSSQAPKLLFHYYDKDFNNEADTPDNFQSRRPNTSFCFLDIRSPGLGDTAMYLCATSRDLPDRNSPLHFGNGTRLTVT.

The gene calls are TRBV30 and TRBJ1-1; 7 nucleotides match TRBD1. CDR1 is GTSNPN, CDR2 SVGIG, per germline (reference sequence). J gave up 4 bases and V 0 bases, and 11 bases lay outside the gene matches. The CDR3 consists of 16 residues. As DNA, the CDR3 is TGTGCCTGGAGTGTACTAAGAACAGGGGAGGTCACTGAAGCTTTCTTT. Translated, it gives CAWSVLRTGEVTEAFF. Filled out from reference TRBV30 and TRBJ1-1, the complete variable domain reads SQTIHQWPATLVQPVGSPLSLECTVEGTSNPNLYWYRQAAGRGLQLLFYSVGIGQISSEVPQNLSASRPQDRQFILSSKKLLLSDSGFYLCAWSVLRTGEVTEAFFGQGTRLTVV.

This clone was found a few times. The chain joins TRBV5-1 to TRBJ2-2, with 9 bases fitting TRBD2. V dropped 4 bases and J dropped 6; count of bases not matched to a gene: 4. Looked up from germline, CDR1 is SGHRS and CDR2 is YFSETQ. The CDR3 has 14 residues. CDR3 in DNA: TGCGCCAGCAGCCCGGGACTAGCCCCCGGGGAGCTGTTTTTT. Translated, it gives CASSPGLAPGELFF.

The chain employs TRBV6-5 and TRBJ1-4; 8 bases line up with TRBD1. This CDR3 contains 14 residues. Germline-derived CDR1 and CDR2 are MNHEY and SVGAGI. Losses at the gene ends were 8 bases for V and 10 bases for J; bases not matched to a gene: 12. CDR3 region: CASVEQGGVGKLFF. The CDR3 bases are TGTGCCAGCGTGGAACAGGGGGGAGTGGGAAAACTGTTTTTT.

V and J are TRBV10-3 and TRBJ2-7; 14 bases are a match to TRBD2. The V and J ends lost 2 bases and 4 bases, in that order; junction bases with no gene match: 1. Per germline, CDR1 ENHRY and CDR2 SYGVKD. CDR3 length equals 15 residues. The CDR3 reads CAISEGLAGGYEQYF. The CDR3 nucleotides read TGTGCCATCAGTGAGGGACTAGCGGGAGGATACGAGCAGTACTTC.

Only a few counts were recorded for this clone. J is TRBJ2-1 and V is TRBV10-3, with 8 nucleotides matching TRBD1. Germline V lookup: CDR1 ENHRY, CDR2 SYGVKD. CDR3 length: 19 residues. The V gene end was trimmed by 6 bases and the J gene end by 8 bases; junction bases not matched to a gene: 24. The CDR3 sequence is CAIRASDRATTSRTDEQFF. CDR3 bases: TGTGCCATCAGAGCGTCGGACAGGGCTACAACTAGTCGTACGGATGAGCAGTTCTTC.

In nucleotides, the CDR3 is TGTGCCAGCAGCCCGAAGAGGGGGAGATCTGGCTACACCTTC. Its translation: CASSPKRGRSGYTF. The gene calls are TRBV5-8 and TRBJ1-2; perhaps TRBD1 as D (6 bases). The CDR3 is 14 residues long. CDR1 and CDR2 (germline): SGHTS, YDEGEE. V lost 4 bases, J lost 7 bases, and 17 bases lay in between.

The chain recombines TRBV7-7 with TRBJ2-3; 15 nucleotides match TRBD2. The CDR3 runs to 16 residues. Losses at the gene ends were 5 bases for V and 4 bases for J; bases not matched to a gene: 4. Germline V gene lookup returns CDR1 SSHAT and CDR2 FNYEAQ (reference sequence). The CDR3 reads CASSTGLAGGSDTQYF. The CDR3 nucleotides are TGTGCCAGCAGCACGGGACTAGCGGGAGGATCAGATACGCAGTATTTT.

The chain employs TRBV30 and TRBJ1-6; weak D call: TRBD1 (5 bases). The CDR3 length is 14 residues. V was clipped by 3 bases and J by 9 bases, with 15 bases between them. Germline values: CDR1 GTSNPN, CDR2 SVGIG (reference sequence). The CDR3 reads CAWRLGPGGSPLHF. The CDR3 region has the DNA TGTGCCTGGAGACTAGGACCCGGGGGTTCACCCCTCCACTTT.

The chain carries TRBV10-3 and TRBJ2-7; 8 nucleotides agree with TRBD2. V trimming: 6 bases; J trimming: 0 bases; junction bases outside the gene matches: 7. Per the germline V gene, CDR1 is ENHRY and CDR2 is SYGVKD. This CDR3 is built from 15 residues. The CDR3 coding sequence is TGTGCCATCAGCAAGACCGGGACTAGCTCCTACGAGCAGTACTTC. Its translation: CAISKTGTSSYEQYF.

This chain uses TRBV7-2 with TRBJ2-1; TRBD2 matches 7 bases. CDR3 length equals 15 residues. Germline loops: CDR1 SGHTA, CDR2 FQGNSA. The junction had 7 bases not matched to a gene; V was cut back by 4 bases and J by 4 bases. The CDR3 coding sequence is TGTGCCAGCAGCTCATCTAGCGGTAGATACAATGAGCAGTTCTTC. This encodes CASSSSSGRYNEQFF.

The rearrangement links TRBV27 to TRBJ1-5, with 9 bases aligning to TRBD1. The CDR3 covers 14 residues. Trimming removed 6 bases from V and 5 bases from J; junction bases left unmatched: 5. CDR1 and CDR2 from the germline V gene are MNHEY and SMNVEV (reference sequence). Here the CDR3 DNA reads TGTGCCAGCAGAAGGGACAGGGTGGATCAGCCCCAGCATTTT. It codes for CASRRDRVDQPQHF.

This chain connects TRBV29-1 to TRBJ2-5; 13 bases agree with TRBD2. The CDR3 is made up of 14 amino acids. V lost 4 bases, J lost 2 bases, and 1 base stayed unmatched. CDR1 and CDR2 (germline): SQVTM, ANQGSEA. The CDR3 DNA follows: TGCAGCGTTGGGGGACTAGCGGGACAAGAGACCCAGTACTTC. This translates into CSVGGLAGQETQYF. The full variable domain, with the rest looked up from reference TRBV29-1 and TRBJ2-5, is SAVISQKPSRDICQRGTSLTIQCQVDSQVTMMFWYRQQPGQSLTLIATANQGSEATYESGFVIDKFPISRPNLTFSTLTVSNMSPEDSSIYLCSVGGLAGQETQYFGPGTRLLVL.

The V call is TRBV28, the J call TRBJ1-2; 11 nucleotides align to TRBD1. Germline V CDR1 and CDR2: MDHEN, SYDVKM. This CDR3 has 16 amino acids. Trimming at V came to 4 bases and at J to 5 bases, leaving 9 bases not matched to a gene. This CDR3 reads CASSSPGTGGWYGYTF. The CDR3, as DNA: TGTGCCAGCAGTTCCCCCGGGACAGGGGGATGGTATGGCTACACCTTC.

This clone showed up just a few times. V and J are TRBV5-1 and TRBJ1-4, with a tentative D call TRBD1 (5 bases). This CDR3 has 15 amino acids. V shed 0 bases and J shed 5 bases, with 11 bases lying between them. In germline, CDR1 is SGHRS, CDR2 YFSETQ. The CDR3 loop reads CASSLAATANEKLFF. The CDR3 DNA sequence: TGCGCCAGCAGCTTGGCCGCGACAGCAAATGAAAAACTGTTTTTT. Together with reference TRBV5-1 and TRBJ1-4, the CDR3 gives the full variable domain: KAGVTQTPRYLIKTRGQQVTLSCSPISGHRSVSWYQQTPGQGLQFLFEYFSETQRNKGNFPGRFSGRQFSNSRSEMNVSTLELGDSALYLCASSLAATANEKLFFGSGTQLSVL.

This chain joins TRBV28 and TRBJ1-5, with 8 bases that match TRBD1. The CDR3 is made up of 15 amino acids. Germline CDR1 reads MDHEN; CDR2 reads SYDVKM. J lost 4 bases, V lost 5 bases, and 7 bases had no gene match. CDR3 in amino acids: CASSADRVGNQPQHF. The CDR3 DNA reads as TGTGCCAGCAGTGCGGACAGGGTTGGAAATCAGCCCCAGCATTTT. The full variable domain, in which reference TRBV28 and TRBJ1-5 provide the parts outside the CDR3, is DVKVTQSSRYLVKRTGEKVFLECVQDMDHENMFWYRQDPGLGLRLIYFSYDVKMKEKGDIPEGYSVSREKKERFSLILESASTNQTSMYLCASSADRVGNQPQHFGDGTRLSIL.

About this clone: The sample has other DNA sequences that encode this CDR3 too. The rearrangement joins TRBV30 to TRBJ2-3; no definite D call. The V and J ends lost 0 bases and 0 bases respectively, with 4 bases between them. Per germline, CDR1 GTSNPN and CDR2 SVGIG (reference sequence). This CDR3 region has 13 residues. The CDR3 DNA reads as TGTGCCTGGAGTGTATCAAGCACAGATACGCAGTATTTT. It yields the protein CAWSVSSTDTQYF.

The CDR3 loop reads CASSPSGWSSYNEQFF. CDR3 coding DNA: TGTGCCAGCAGCCCTAGCGGGTGGAGCTCCTACAATGAGCAGTTCTTC. The chain uses TRBV11-2 and TRBJ2-1, with TRBD2 matching 8 bases. From germline, CDR1 is SGHAT and CDR2 FQNNGV. The V and J ends lost 5 bases and 0 bases, in that order; junction bases with no gene match: 6. The CDR3 is 16 residues long.

The chain carries TRBV30 and TRBJ2-3; the match to TRBD1 covers 8 bases. V was clipped by 1 base and J by 4 bases; unmatched bases: 10. Germline V gene lookup returns CDR1 GTSNPN and CDR2 SVGIG (reference sequence). The CDR3 is made up of 16 amino acids. CDR3 DNA sequence: TGTGCCTGGAGTGGTGGACAGGGTGACCCACCAGATACGCAGTATTTT. It yields the protein CAWSGGQGDPPDTQYF.

This chain connects TRBV20-1 to TRBJ1-2; TRBD1 matches 7 bases. The CDR3 extends over 16 amino acids. V lost 4 bases to trimming and J lost 3 bases; unmatched junction nucleotides: 14. The germline CDR1 and CDR2 sequences are DFQATT and SNEGSKA (reference sequence). The CDR3 reads CSANDRADYSDYGYTF. The CDR3, as DNA: TGCAGTGCTAATGACAGGGCCGATTATTCAGACTATGGCTACACCTTC.

This clone was seen a single time. The gene calls are TRBV9 and TRBJ2-1; tentatively, D is TRBD1 (5 bases). The CDR3 consists of 15 residues. In germline, CDR1 is SGDLS, CDR2 YYNGEE. Trimming removed 1 base from V and 4 bases from J, with 12 bases in between. CDR3 coding DNA: TGTGCCAGCAGCGTATCTGGACACCCATACAATGAGCAGTTCTTC. Its translation: CASSVSGHPYNEQFF.

The V call is TRBV15, the J call TRBJ1-5; no clear D. The CDR3 length is 17 residues. V lost 2 bases, J lost 4 bases, and 18 bases lay in between. Per germline, CDR1 LNHNV and CDR2 YYDKDF (reference sequence). The CDR3: CATSRPRGGLSNQPQHF. The CDR3 nucleotides read TGTGCCACCAGCAGACCCCGGGGAGGACTGTCTAATCAGCCCCAGCATTTT.

This clone was seen only once. One end of the junction varies from germline; a read error may be responsible. The chain is built from TRBV18 and TRBJ1-5, with D maybe TRBD1 (6 bases). CDR1 is KGHSH and CDR2 is LQKENI in the germline V gene. The CDR3 has 15 amino acids. For the CDR3, the DNA is TGTGCCAGCTCTCCACCAGGGGTAAGCAATCAGCCCCAGCATTTT. Translation gives CASSPPGVSNQPQHF. Using reference TRBV18 and TRBJ1-5 for the parts outside the CDR3, the full variable domain is NAGVMQNPRHLVRRRGQEARLRCSPMKGHSHVYWYRQLPEEGLKFMVYLQKENIIDESGMPKERFSAEFPKEGPSILRIQQVVRGDSAAYFCASSPPGVSNQPQHFGDGTRLSIL.

The J gene is TRBJ2-4, the V gene TRBV6-6, with TRBD1 identical over 9 bases. Germline CDR1 reads MNHNY; CDR2 reads SVGAGI (reference sequence). The CDR3 runs to 15 residues. V trimming: 5 bases; J trimming: 5 bases; junction bases outside the gene matches: 7. DNA of the CDR3: TGTGCCAGCAGTAACCGACGGGACAGGGAAAACATTCAGTACTTC. The encoded protein is CASSNRRDRENIQYF.

This chain links TRBV28 with TRBJ2-2, with 9 bases that match TRBD2. The ends lost 6 bases at V and 4 bases at J; junction bases unmatched: 9. This CDR3 is built from 16 residues. Germline V gene sequence: CDR1 MDHEN, CDR2 SYDVKM. The CDR3 sequence is CASSVSGTSRTGELFF. The CDR3 bases are TGTGCCAGCAGCGTCTCCGGGACTAGCCGCACCGGGGAGCTGTTTTTT. Complete variable domain (other parts from reference TRBV28 and TRBJ2-2): DVKVTQSSRYLVKRTGEKVFLECVQDMDHENMFWYRQDPGLGLRLIYFSYDVKMKEKGDIPEGYSVSREKKERFSLILESASTNQTSMYLCASSVSGTSRTGELFFGEGSRLTVL.